What follows are 16 T cell receptor beta chains derived from one specimen sequenced in a study of T-cell reconstitution after alpha-beta-depleted transplantation in children. The library targeted TCRbeta and was prepared with unique molecular identifiers. TCRdb re-called the PCR reads with MiXCR, one entry per CDR3 protein. The sample lists about 58,000 distinct CDR3 sequences; 44% were seen once. Sequenced material: PBMCs, mostly from graft donor cells, taken 360 days after TCRalphabeta/CD19-depleted stem cell transplant. These receptors were obtained from a male patient between 10 and 17 years old who had a stem cell transplant for acute lymphoblastic leukemia, so the T cells may come from the graft donor.

The V and J genes are TRBV6-1 and TRBJ2-7, with TRBD2 as a possible D gene (5 bases). The germline gives CDR1 MNHNS, CDR2 SASEGT. The CDR3 covers 15 residues. V was cut by 5 bases and J by 4 bases, with 18 bases left in between. CDR3 region: CASSPGRVRWYEQYF. The CDR3 DNA reads TGTGCCAGCAGTCCCGGGCGGGTTCGGTGGTACGAGCAGTACTTC.

The chain combines TRBV12-3 or TRBV12-4 with TRBJ2-1; unclear D gene. Trimming stripped 2 bases from V and 8 bases from J, with 4 bases between. This CDR3 is 11 amino acids long. The CDR3 bases are TGTGCCAGCAGTTTAAACTATGAGCAGTTCTTC. Protein: CASSLNYEQFF.

This clonotype was seen a handful of times. V gene TRBV7-9 combines with J gene TRBJ2-5; D unresolved. V lost 8 bases to trimming and J lost 4 bases, with 8 bases between them. The length of the CDR3 is 11 residues. CDR1 and CDR2 (germline): SEHNR, FQNEAQ (reference sequence). CDR3 DNA: TGTGCCAGCCGGTCGGTAGAGACCCAGTACTTC. Its translation is CASRSVETQYF.

This sequence joins TRBV6-1 and TRBJ2-5; D possibly corresponds to TRBD2 (6 bases). Trimming left V 5 bases short and J 1 base short, with 23 bases between. CDR1 is MNHNS and CDR2 is SASEGT in the germline V gene. This CDR3 is built from 18 residues. CDR3 in amino acids: CASSPELGSGRLQETQYF. The CDR3 DNA sequence: TGTGCCAGCAGTCCCGAGCTAGGGTCCGGGAGACTCCAAGAGACCCAGTACTTC.

The gene calls are TRBV7-9 and TRBJ2-1, with D unresolved. The ends were cut back, 3 bases at V and 8 bases at J, with 8 bases in the middle. Germline loops: CDR1 SEHNR, CDR2 FQNEAQ (reference sequence). The CDR3 totals 12 residues. CDR3 nucleotides: TGTGCCAGCAGCTTTTATATTTATGAGCAGTTCTTC. It yields the protein CASSFYIYEQFF.

This chain links TRBV12-3 or TRBV12-4 with TRBJ2-7; the D gene is possibly TRBD2 (6 bases). Trimming removed 3 bases from V and 7 bases from J, with 16 bases in between. The CDR3 extends over 14 amino acids. The CDR3 is CASSLEGTWGEQYF. In DNA form, the CDR3 reads TGTGCCAGCAGTTTGGAGGGGACCTGGGGGGAGCAGTACTTC.

DNA for the CDR3: TGTGCCACCGTAGGGATGGGTGCGGGCACAGATACGCAGTATTTT. As protein: CATVGMGAGTDTQYF. The chain uses TRBV15 and TRBJ2-3; D not certain. The germline CDR1 and CDR2 sequences are LNHNV and YYDKDF (reference sequence). V shed 8 bases and J shed 1 base, with 16 bases lying between them. The CDR3 is 15 amino acids.

The chain couples TRBV12-3 or TRBV12-4 to TRBJ2-7; possible D gene TRBD1, 6 bases. Trimming removed 4 bases from V and 4 bases from J, with 17 bases in between. The CDR3 is made up of 15 amino acids. The CDR3 nucleotides read TGTGCCAGCAGTTCCGGACAGTACTATACGTACGAGCAGTACTTC. Translation: CASSSGQYYTYEQYF.

This clonotype was recorded many times. The chain combines TRBV12-3 or TRBV12-4 with TRBJ1-4, with 10 bases lining up with TRBD1. The ends lost 6 bases at V and 16 bases at J; junction bases unmatched: 5. The CDR3 consists of 11 residues. This CDR3 reads CASSPGQGRFF. For the CDR3, the DNA is TGTGCCAGCAGCCCGGGACAGGGGCGGTTTTTT.

The V gene is TRBV7-9, the J gene TRBJ2-7; D is ambiguous. This CDR3 is built from 11 residues. The V end was cut by 3 bases, the J end by 6 bases, with 6 bases between. Germline CDR1 reads SEHNR; CDR2 reads FQNEAQ (reference sequence). The CDR3 is CASSFGFEQYF. CDR3 nucleotide sequence: TGTGCCAGCAGCTTCGGATTCGAGCAGTACTTC.

The J gene is TRBJ2-5, the V gene TRBV29-1; no definite D call. The CDR3 extends over 10 amino acids. V was clipped by 2 bases and J by 5 bases, with 3 bases between them. The germline V gene encodes CDR1 SQVTM and CDR2 ANQGSEA. CDR3 region: CSVEWETQYF. The CDR3 region has the DNA TGCAGCGTTGAATGGGAGACCCAGTACTTC. The entire variable domain, with the rest obtained from reference TRBV29-1 and TRBJ2-5, is as follows: SAVISQKPSRDICQRGTSLTIQCQVDSQVTMMFWYRQQPGQSLTLIATANQGSEATYESGFVIDKFPISRPNLTFSTLTVSNMSPEDSSIYLCSVEWETQYFGPGTRLLVL.

The V and J genes are TRBV6-1 and TRBJ2-7; TRBD2 matches 7 bases. Germline V gene sequence: CDR1 MNHNS, CDR2 SASEGT. Unmatched junction bases numbered 8, after V lost 7 bases and J lost 2 bases. This CDR3 spans 14 amino acids. CDR3 sequence: CASNVAGRPYEQYF. For the CDR3, the DNA is TGTGCCAGCAATGTAGCGGGCCGTCCCTACGAGCAGTACTTC.

This chain connects TRBV12-3 or TRBV12-4 to TRBJ2-2; 10 bases map to TRBD2. Trimming took 4 bases from V and 4 from J; bases not matched to a gene: 6. This CDR3 comprises 16 residues. CDR3 sequence reads: CASSSRLAGSTGELFF. The CDR3 nucleotides read TGTGCCAGCAGTTCCCGACTAGCGGGTTCCACCGGGGAGCTGTTTTTT.

J is TRBJ2-5 and V is TRBV27; D is unresolved. The CDR3 loop spans 14 amino acids. Germline V gene data show CDR1 as MNHEY and CDR2 as SMNVEV (reference sequence). V lost 0 bases and J lost 4, with 9 bases in between. The CDR3 sequence is CASSLSKGGETQYF. The CDR3 bases are TGTGCCAGCAGTTTATCGAAGGGCGGAGAGACCCAGTACTTC.

This chain joins TRBV28 and TRBJ1-5, with 10 nucleotides matching TRBD1. Germline values: CDR1 MDHEN, CDR2 SYDVKM. There are 15 residues in the CDR3. V lost 2 bases and J lost 5; bases outside the gene matches: 3. DNA of the CDR3: TGTGCCAGCAGTTTAGAAGGGACAGGGGATCAGCCCCAGCATTTT. Amino acid sequence: CASSLEGTGDQPQHF.

This chain joins TRBV27 and TRBJ2-1; perhaps TRBD2 as D (6 bases). Trimming removed 5 bases at V and 6 bases at J, with 20 bases between. The CDR3 has 16 residues. Germline CDR1 is MNHEY and CDR2 is SMNVEV (reference sequence). CDR3 loop: CASSPFTGLRTNEQFF. CDR3 coding DNA: TGTGCCAGCAGTCCTTTTACGGGACTGAGGACCAATGAGCAGTTCTTC.